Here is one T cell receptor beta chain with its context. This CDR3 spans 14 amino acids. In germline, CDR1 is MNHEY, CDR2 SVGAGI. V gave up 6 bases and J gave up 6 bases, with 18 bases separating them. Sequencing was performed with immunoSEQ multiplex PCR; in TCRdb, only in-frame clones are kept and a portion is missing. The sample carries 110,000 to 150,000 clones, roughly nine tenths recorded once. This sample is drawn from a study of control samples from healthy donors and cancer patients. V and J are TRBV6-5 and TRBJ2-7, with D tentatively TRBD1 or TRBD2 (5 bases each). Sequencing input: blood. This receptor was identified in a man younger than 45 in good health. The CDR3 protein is CASRGVQGGLEQYF. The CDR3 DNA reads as TGTGCCAGCAGGGGAGTGCAGGGCGGACTCGAGCAGTACTTC.